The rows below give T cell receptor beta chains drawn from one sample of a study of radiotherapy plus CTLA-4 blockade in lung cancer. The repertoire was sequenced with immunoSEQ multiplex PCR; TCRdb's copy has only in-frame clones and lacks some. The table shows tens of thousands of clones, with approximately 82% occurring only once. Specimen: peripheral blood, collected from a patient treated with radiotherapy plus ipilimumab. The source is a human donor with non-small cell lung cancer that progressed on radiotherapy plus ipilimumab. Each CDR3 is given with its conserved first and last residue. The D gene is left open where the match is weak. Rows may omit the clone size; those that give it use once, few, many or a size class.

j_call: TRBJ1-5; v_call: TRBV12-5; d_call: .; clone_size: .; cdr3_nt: TGTGCTAGTGGTTACCCCTCGCAGCCCCAGCATTTT; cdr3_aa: CASGYPSQPQHF
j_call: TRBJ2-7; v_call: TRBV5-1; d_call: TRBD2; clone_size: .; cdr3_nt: TGCGCCAGCAGCATATCTAGCGGGATGAGGGACGAGCAGTACTTC; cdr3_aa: CASSISSGMRDEQYF
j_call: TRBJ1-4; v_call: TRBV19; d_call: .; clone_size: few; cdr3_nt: TGTGCCAGTACCCCAGTACAGGGAAGGCATGAAAAACTGTTTTTT; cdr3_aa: CASTPVQGRHEKLFF
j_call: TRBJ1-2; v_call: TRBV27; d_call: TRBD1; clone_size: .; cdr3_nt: TGTGCCAGCATCTCATGGGACAGGACTAACTATGGCTACACCTTC; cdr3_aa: CASISWDRTNYGYTF
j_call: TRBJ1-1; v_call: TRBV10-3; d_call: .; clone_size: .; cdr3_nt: TGTGCCATCAGTGAGTCACAAAACACTGAAGCTTTCTTT; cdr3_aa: CAISESQNTEAFF
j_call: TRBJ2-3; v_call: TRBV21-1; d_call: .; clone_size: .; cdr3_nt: TGTGCCAGCAGCAAAGGGGGGCCAGATACGCAGTATTTT; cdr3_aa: CASSKGGPDTQYF
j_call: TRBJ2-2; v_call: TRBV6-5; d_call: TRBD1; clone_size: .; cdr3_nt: TGTGCCAGCAGTTACTCGGGACAGGGGGCGGGCGGGGAGCTGTTTTTT; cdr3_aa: CASSYSGQGAGGELFF
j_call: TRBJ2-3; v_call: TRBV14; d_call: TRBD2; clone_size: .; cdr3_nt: TGTGCCAGCAGCCAATGGGGACTAGCGGGAGAAATTCGCACAGATACGCAGTATTTT; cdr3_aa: CASSQWGLAGEIRTDTQYF
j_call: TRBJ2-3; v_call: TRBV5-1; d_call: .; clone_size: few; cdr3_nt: TGCGCCAGCTCCAGCACAGATACGCAGTATTTT; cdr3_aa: CASSSTDTQYF
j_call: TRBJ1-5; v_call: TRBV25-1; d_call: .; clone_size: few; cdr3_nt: TGTGCCAGCAGTGAATGGGGGGGACGTGGGCAGCCCCAGCATTTT; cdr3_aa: CASSEWGGRGQPQHF
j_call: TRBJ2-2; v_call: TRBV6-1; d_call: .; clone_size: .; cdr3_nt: TGTGCCAGCAGTGATAGGACAGATGTTAACACCGGGGAGCTGTTTTTT; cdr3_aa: CASSDRTDVNTGELFF
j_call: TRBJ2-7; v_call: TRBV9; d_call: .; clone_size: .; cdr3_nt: TGTGCCAGCAGCGTAGACGGTAACAGGCTCGAGCAGTACTTC; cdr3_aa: CASSVDGNRLEQYF
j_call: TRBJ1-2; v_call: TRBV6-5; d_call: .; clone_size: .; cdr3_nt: TGTGCCAGCAGTAACCGCCGGGACCACTATGGCTACACCTTC; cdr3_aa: CASSNRRDHYGYTF
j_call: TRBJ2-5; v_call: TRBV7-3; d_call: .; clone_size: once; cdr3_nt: TGTGCCAGCAGCTTAGCGGGCCCCCCCCAAGAGACCCAGTACTTC; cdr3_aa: CASSLAGPPQETQYF
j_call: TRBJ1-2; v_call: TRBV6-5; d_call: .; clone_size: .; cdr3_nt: TGTGCCAGCAGTCCCCGGGGGGACGGGGGTGACGGCTACACCTTC; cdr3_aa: CASSPRGDGGDGYTF
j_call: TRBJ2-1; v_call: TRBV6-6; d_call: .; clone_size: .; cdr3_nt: TGTGCCAGCAGCACTGAAGGATACAATGAGCAGTTCTTC; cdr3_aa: CASSTEGYNEQFF
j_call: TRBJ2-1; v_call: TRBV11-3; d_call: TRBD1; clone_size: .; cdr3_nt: TGTGCCAGCAGCTTAGAGGGACAGAGATACAATGAGCAGTTCTTC; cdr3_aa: CASSLEGQRYNEQFF
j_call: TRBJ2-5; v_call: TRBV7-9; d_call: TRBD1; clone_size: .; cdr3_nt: TGTGCCAGCAGCTCGACCCTGGACAGGTTCCAAGAGACCCAGTACTTC; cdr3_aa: CASSSTLDRFQETQYF
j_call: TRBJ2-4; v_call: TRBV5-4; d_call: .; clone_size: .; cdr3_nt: TGTGCCAGCAGCCTCGGTACTAAGCGGGTGGCGGGGAACATTCAGTACTTC; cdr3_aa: CASSLGTKRVAGNIQYF
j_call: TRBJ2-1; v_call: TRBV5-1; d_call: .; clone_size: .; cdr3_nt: TGCGCCAGCAGCCGGGACGGATACAATGAGCAGTTCTTC; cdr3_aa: CASSRDGYNEQFF
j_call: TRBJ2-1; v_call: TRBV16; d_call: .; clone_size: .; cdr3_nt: TGTGCCAGCAGCAACCCAGGAAGCTCCTACAATGAGCAGTTCTTC; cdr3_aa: CASSNPGSSYNEQFF
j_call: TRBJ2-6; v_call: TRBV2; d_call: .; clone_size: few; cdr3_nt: TGTGCCTCCCGGGCGGGAACTGGGGCCAACGTCCTGACTTTC; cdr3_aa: CASRAGTGANVLTF
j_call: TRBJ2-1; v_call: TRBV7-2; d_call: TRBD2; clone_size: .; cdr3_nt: TGTGCCAGCAGCTTCCCCGGGACTAGATACAATGAGCAGTTCTTC; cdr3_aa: CASSFPGTRYNEQFF
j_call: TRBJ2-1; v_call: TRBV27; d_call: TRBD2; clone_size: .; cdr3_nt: TGTGCCAGCAGCAGACTAGCGGCAAGGGAGCAGTTCTTC; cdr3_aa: CASSRLAAREQFF
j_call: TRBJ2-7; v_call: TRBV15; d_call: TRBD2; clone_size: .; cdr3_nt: TGTGCCACCAGCAGAGGAGCGGGAGGGGGGTACGAGCAGTACTTC; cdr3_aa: CATSRGAGGGYEQYF
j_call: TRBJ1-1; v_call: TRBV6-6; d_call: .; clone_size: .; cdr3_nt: TGTGCCAGCAGTTACTCGGCTGAAGCTTTCTTT; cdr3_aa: CASSYSAEAFF
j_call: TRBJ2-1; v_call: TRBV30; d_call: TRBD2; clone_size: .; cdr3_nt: TGTGCCTGGAGTGGAGCGGGAGGCCCCTACAATGAGCAGTTCTTC; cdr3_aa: CAWSGAGGPYNEQFF
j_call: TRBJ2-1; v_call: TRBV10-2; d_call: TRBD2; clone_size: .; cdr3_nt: TGCGCCAGCAGCGGACTAGCGGAGTACAATGAGCAGTTCTTC; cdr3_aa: CASSGLAEYNEQFF
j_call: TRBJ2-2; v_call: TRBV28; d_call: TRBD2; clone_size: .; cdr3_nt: TGTGCCAGCAGTTTAGCACTAGCGGGAGGGCCGATCACCGGGGAGCTGTTTTTT; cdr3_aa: CASSLALAGGPITGELFF